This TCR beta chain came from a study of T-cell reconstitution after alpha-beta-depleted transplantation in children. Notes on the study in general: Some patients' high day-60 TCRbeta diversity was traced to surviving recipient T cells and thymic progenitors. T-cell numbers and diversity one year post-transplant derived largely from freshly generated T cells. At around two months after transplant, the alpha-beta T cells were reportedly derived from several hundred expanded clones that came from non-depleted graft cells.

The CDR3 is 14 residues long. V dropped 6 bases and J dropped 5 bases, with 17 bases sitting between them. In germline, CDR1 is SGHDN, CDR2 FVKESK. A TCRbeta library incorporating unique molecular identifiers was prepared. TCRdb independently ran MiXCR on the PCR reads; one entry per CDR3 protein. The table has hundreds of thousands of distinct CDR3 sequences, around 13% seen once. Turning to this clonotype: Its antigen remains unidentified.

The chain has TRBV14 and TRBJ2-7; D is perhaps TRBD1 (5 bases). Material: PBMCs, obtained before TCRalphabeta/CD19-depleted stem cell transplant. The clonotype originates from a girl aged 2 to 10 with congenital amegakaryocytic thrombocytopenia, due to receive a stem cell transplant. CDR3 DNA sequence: TGTGCCAGCAGTCCTACTACCCAGGGAAACGAGCAGTACTTC. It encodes CASSPTTQGNEQYF.